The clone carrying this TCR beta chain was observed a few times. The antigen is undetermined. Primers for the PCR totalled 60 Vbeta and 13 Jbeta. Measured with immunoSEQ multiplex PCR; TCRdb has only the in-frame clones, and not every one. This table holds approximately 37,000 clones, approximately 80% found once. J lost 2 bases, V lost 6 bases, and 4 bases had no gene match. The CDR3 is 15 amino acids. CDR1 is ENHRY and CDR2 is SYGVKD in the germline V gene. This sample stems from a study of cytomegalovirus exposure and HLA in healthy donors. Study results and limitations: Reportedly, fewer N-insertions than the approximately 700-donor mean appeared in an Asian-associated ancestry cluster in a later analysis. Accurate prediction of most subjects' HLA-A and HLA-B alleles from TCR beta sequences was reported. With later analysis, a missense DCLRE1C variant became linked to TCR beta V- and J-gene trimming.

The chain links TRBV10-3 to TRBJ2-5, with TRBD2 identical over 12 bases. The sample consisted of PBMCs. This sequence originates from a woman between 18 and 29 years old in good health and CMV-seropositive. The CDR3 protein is CAIRSSGGAQETQYF. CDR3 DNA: TGTGCCATCAGATCTAGCGGGGGGGCACAAGAGACCCAGTACTTC.